The 9 T cell receptor beta chains presented below share a single source sample, sequenced in a study of cytomegalovirus exposure and HLA in healthy donors. The PCR was carried out with 60 Vbeta primers and 13 Jbeta primers. Sequenced by immunoSEQ multiplex PCR; TCRdb stores in-frame clones only, minus some. The data hold more than 140,000 clones, with over 75% observed a single time. The sequencing sample was made of PBMCs. All receptors derive from a man younger than 45 in good health and CMV-seropositive.

Note on this clone: Mismatch with germline at one junction end may stem from a read error. The rearrangement joins TRBV7-9 to TRBJ2-3, with 7 bases aligning to TRBD1. Looked up from germline, CDR1 is SEHNR and CDR2 is FQNEAQ (reference sequence). The CDR3 extends over 16 amino acids. CDR3 residues: CSSSSPGTEITDTQYF. DNA of the CDR3: TGTTCCAGCAGCTCACCCGGGACAGAGATTACAGATACGCAGTATTTT.

Concerning this clone: Other DNA sequences in this specimen translate into the identical CDR3. The chain is built from TRBV11-2 and TRBJ2-5; the D is unclear. The last part of the DNA fits TRBJ2-7 better; the J call may be wrong. This CDR3 is built from 12 residues. Germline lookup yields CDR1 SGHAT and CDR2 FQNNGV. CDR3: CASSLGAYEQYF. The CDR3 nucleotides are TGTGCCAGCAGCTTAGGCGCCTACGAGCAGTACTTC.

The chain employs TRBV11-2 and TRBJ2-7; 9 positions match TRBD1. The germline V gene has CDR1 SGHAT and CDR2 FQNNGV. CDR3 size: 18 residues. After removal of 6 bases from V and 3 bases from J, the junction contained 18 bases not matched to a gene. As DNA, the CDR3 is TGTGCCAGCAGAAGTTCCTCGACCTTCGGACAGGGGATCTACGAGCAGTACTTC. Translating it yields CASRSSSTFGQGIYEQYF. The variable domain in full, completed from reference TRBV11-2 and TRBJ2-7, reads EAGVAQSPRYKIIEKRQSVAFWCNPISGHATLYWYQQILGQGPKLLIQFQNNGVVDDSQLPKDRFSAERLKGVDSTLKIQPAKLEDSAVYLCASRSSSTFGQGIYEQYFGPGTRLTVT.

This sequence joins TRBV11-2 and TRBJ2-1; 7 bases map to TRBD2. The CDR3 length is 16 residues. Per germline, CDR1 SGHAT and CDR2 FQNNGV. J lost 4 bases, V lost 6 bases, and 12 bases had no gene match. The CDR3 coding sequence is TGTGCCAGCAGGTACCTCTTGGCGGGGGATTACAATGAGCAGTTCTTC. This translates into CASRYLLAGDYNEQFF.

This rearrangement joins TRBV30 to TRBJ2-7; a possible D gene is TRBD2 (6 bases). CDR1 is GTSNPN, CDR2 SVGIG, per germline (reference sequence). Trimming left V 4 bases short and J 7 bases short, with 17 bases between. The CDR3 spans 13 residues. CDR3 nucleotides: TGTGCCTGGAATAGAGAGGGAGGCCGGGAGCAGTACTTC. Protein product: CAWNREGGREQYF. The full variable domain, its missing parts supplied by reference TRBV30 and TRBJ2-7, is SQTIHQWPATLVQPVGSPLSLECTVEGTSNPNLYWYRQAAGRGLQLLFYSVGIGQISSEVPQNLSASRPQDRQFILSSKKLLLSDSGFYLCAWNREGGREQYFGPGTRLTVT.

The rearrangement uses TRBV28 and TRBJ2-5; 9 bases map to TRBD2. Per the germline V gene, CDR1 is MDHEN and CDR2 is SYDVKM. This CDR3 comprises 18 residues. V was clipped by 3 bases and J by 2 bases; unmatched bases: 13. The CDR3 spells CASSFPGASGEDQETQYF. In DNA, the CDR3 is TGTGCCAGCAGTTTCCCTGGGGCTAGCGGGGAGGATCAAGAGACCCAGTACTTC.

The V and J genes are TRBV28 and TRBJ2-3; 7 bases fit TRBD1. The germline CDR1 and CDR2 sequences are MDHEN and SYDVKM. The CDR3 is made up of 14 amino acids. With 6 bases clipped from V and 1 base from J, the junction kept 4 bases outside the gene matches. Here the CDR3 reads CASSLQGGTDTQYF. The CDR3 DNA follows: TGTGCCAGCAGCCTCCAGGGGGGCACAGATACGCAGTATTTT.

The chain employs TRBV6-1 and TRBJ2-2, with a possible D match to TRBD2 (5 bases). CDR3 length equals 15 residues. Germline CDR1 MNHNS, CDR2 SASEGT. V was pared by 6 bases and J by 6 bases, with 17 bases between. The CDR3: CASSQEALISGELFF. CDR3 coding DNA: TGTGCCAGCAGCCAGGAGGCGCTTATTTCCGGGGAGCTGTTTTTT.

Points on this clone: Other DNA sequences in the sample encode the same CDR3. The rearrangement links TRBV28 to TRBJ1-5, with D perhaps matching TRBD1 (6 bases). CDR3 length equals 12 residues. Germline V lookup: CDR1 MDHEN, CDR2 SYDVKM. Trimming left V 4 bases short and J 7 bases short, with 8 bases between. The CDR3 reads CASSWGGQPQHF. CDR3 coding DNA: TGTGCCAGCAGTTGGGGGGGCCAGCCCCAGCATTTT.